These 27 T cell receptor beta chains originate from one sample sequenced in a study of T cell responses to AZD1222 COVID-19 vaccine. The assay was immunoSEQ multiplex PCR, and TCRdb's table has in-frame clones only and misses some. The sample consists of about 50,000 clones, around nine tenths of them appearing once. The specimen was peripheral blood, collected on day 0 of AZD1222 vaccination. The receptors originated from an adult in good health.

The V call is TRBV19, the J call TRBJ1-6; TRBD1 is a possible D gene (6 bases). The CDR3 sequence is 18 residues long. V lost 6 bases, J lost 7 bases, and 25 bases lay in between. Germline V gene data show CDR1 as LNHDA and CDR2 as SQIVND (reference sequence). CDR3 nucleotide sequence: TGTGCCAGTAGGGCGGGACACTCATTTCTCGGGGGCAATTCACCCCTCCACTTT. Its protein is CASRAGHSFLGGNSPLHF.

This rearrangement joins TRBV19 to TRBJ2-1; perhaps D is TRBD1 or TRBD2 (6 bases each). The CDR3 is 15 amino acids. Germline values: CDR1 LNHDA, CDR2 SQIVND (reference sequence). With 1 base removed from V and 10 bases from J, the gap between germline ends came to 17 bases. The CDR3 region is CASSIALWGAREQFF. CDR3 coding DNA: TGTGCCAGTAGTATAGCTTTGTGGGGGGCGCGGGAGCAGTTCTTC.

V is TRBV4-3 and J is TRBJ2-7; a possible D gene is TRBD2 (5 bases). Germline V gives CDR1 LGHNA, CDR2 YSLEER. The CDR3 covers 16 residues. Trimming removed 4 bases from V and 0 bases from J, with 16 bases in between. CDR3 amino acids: CASSPRGGDGSYEQYF. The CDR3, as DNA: TGCGCCAGCAGCCCTCGCGGAGGCGACGGCTCCTACGAGCAGTACTTC.

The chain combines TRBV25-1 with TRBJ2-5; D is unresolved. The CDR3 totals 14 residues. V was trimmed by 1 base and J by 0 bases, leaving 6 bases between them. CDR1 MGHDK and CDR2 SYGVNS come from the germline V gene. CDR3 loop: CASSEWAYQETQYF. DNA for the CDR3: TGTGCCAGCAGTGAATGGGCTTACCAAGAGACCCAGTACTTC.

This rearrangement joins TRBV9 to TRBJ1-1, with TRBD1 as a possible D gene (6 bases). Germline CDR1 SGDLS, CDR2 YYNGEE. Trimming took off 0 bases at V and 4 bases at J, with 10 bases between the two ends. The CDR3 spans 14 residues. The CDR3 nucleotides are TGTGCCAGCAGCGTAGGTCAGGGGAGCACTGAAGCTTTCTTT. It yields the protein CASSVGQGSTEAFF.

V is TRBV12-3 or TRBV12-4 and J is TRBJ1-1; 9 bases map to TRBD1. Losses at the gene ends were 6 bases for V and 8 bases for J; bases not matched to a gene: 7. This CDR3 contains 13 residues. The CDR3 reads CASSPGTGREAFF. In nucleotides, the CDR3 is TGTGCCAGCAGCCCCGGGACAGGGAGGGAAGCTTTCTTT.

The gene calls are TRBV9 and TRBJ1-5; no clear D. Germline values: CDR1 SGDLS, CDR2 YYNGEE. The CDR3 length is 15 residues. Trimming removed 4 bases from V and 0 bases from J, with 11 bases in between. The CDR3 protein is CASSSTPYSNQPQHF. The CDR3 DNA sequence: TGTGCCAGCAGCTCGACACCGTATAGCAATCAGCCCCAGCATTTT. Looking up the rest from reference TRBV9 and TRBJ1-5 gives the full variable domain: DSGVTQTPKHLITATGQRVTLRCSPRSGDLSVYWYQQSLDQGLQFLIQYYNGEERAKGNILERFSAQQFPDLHSELNLSSLELGDSALYFCASSSTPYSNQPQHFGDGTRLSIL.

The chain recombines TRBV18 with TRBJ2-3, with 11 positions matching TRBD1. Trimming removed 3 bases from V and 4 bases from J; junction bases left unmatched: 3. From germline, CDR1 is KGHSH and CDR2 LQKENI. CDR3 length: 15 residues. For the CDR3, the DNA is TGTGCCAGCTCACCCGGACAGGGGGCTGCAGATACGCAGTATTTT. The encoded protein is CASSPGQGAADTQYF. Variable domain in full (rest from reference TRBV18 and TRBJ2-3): NAGVMQNPRHLVRRRGQEARLRCSPMKGHSHVYWYRQLPEEGLKFMVYLQKENIIDESGMPKERFSAEFPKEGPSILRIQQVVRGDSAAYFCASSPGQGAADTQYFGPGTRLTVL.

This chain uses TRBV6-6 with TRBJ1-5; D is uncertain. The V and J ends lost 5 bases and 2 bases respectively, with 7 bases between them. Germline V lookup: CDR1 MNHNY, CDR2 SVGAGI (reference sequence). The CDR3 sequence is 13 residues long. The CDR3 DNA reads TGTGCCAGCAGTCTGAGCGGCAATCAGCCCCAGCATTTT. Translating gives CASSLSGNQPQHF.

CDR3 coding DNA: TGTGCCAGCAGCCCGTACGAGCCCCAGCATTTT. Amino acid sequence: CASSPYEPQHF. V gene TRBV14 combines with J gene TRBJ1-5; D gene uncertain. The V end lost 4 bases, the J end lost 8 bases, and 6 bases lay between the germline ends. The CDR3 is 11 amino acids. Looked up from germline, CDR1 is SGHDN and CDR2 is FVKESK.

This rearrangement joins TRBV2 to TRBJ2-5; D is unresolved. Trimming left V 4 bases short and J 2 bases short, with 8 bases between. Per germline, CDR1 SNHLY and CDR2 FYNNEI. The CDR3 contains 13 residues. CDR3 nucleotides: TGTGCCAGCAGTGTTAGGGTTCAAGAGACCCAGTACTTC. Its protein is CASSVRVQETQYF. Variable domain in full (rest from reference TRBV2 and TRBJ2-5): EPEVTQTPSHQVTQMGQEVILRCVPISNHLYFYWYRQILGQKVEFLVSFYNNEISEKSEIFDDQFSVERPDGSNFTLKIRSTKLEDSAMYFCASSVRVQETQYFGPGTRLLVL.

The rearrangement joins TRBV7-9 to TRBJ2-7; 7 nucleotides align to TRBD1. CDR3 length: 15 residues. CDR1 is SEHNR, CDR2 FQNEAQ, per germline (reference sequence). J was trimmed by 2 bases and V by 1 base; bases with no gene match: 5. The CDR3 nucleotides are TGTGCCAGCAGCTTAGGGTCGACAGGGACCTACGAGCAGTACTTC. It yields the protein CASSLGSTGTYEQYF.

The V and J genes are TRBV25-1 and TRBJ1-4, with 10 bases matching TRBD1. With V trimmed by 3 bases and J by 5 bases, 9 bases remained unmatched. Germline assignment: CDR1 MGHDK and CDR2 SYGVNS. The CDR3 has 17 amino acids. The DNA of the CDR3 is TGTGCCAGCAGTGACGGGACAGGGGCCCCGGGGAATGAAAAACTGTTTTTT. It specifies CASSDGTGAPGNEKLFF.

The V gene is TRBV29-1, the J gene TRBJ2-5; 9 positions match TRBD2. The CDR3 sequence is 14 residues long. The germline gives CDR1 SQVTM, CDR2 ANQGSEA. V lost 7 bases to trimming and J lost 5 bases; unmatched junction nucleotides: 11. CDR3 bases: TGCAGCGCCAGTGTAGCGGGAGAATGGGAGACCCAGTACTTC. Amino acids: CSASVAGEWETQYF. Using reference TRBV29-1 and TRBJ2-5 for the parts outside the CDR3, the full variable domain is SAVISQKPSRDICQRGTSLTIQCQVDSQVTMMFWYRQQPGQSLTLIATANQGSEATYESGFVIDKFPISRPNLTFSTLTVSNMSPEDSSIYLCSASVAGEWETQYFGPGTRLLVL.

The CDR3 sequence: CASSLEGGQSGYTF. The CDR3 coding sequence is TGCGCCAGCAGCTTGGAAGGGGGTCAGAGTGGCTACACCTTC. This chain joins TRBV5-1 and TRBJ1-2; weak D call: TRBD1 (6 bases). The CDR3 is 14 amino acids. Trimming left V 0 bases short and J 7 bases short, with 13 bases between. Germline values: CDR1 SGHRS, CDR2 YFSETQ.

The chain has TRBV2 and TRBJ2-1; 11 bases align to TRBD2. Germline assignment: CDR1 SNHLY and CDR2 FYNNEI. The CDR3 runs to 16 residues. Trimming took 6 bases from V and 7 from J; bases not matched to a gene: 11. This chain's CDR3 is CASRPVLAGVANEQFF. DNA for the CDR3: TGTGCCAGCAGGCCGGTACTAGCGGGAGTTGCAAATGAGCAGTTCTTC.

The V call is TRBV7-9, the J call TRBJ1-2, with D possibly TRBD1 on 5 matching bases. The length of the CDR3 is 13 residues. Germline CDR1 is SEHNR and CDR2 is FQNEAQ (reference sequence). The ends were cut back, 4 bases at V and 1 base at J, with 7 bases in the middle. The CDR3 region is CASSSTVNYGYTF. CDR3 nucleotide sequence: TGTGCCAGCAGCTCGACAGTTAACTATGGCTACACCTTC.

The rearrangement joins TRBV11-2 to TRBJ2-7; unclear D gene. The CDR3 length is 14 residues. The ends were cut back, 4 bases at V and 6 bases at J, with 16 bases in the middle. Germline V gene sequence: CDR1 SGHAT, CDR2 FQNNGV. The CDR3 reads CASSSWGPAGEQYF. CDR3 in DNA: TGTGCCAGCAGCTCCTGGGGTCCCGCCGGCGAGCAGTACTTC.

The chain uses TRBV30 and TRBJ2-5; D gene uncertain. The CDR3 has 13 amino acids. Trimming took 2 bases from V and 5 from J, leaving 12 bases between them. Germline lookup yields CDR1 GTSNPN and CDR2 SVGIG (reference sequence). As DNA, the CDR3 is TGTGCCTGGAGTAGGAGTACCAGGGAGACCCAGTACTTC. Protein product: CAWSRSTRETQYF.

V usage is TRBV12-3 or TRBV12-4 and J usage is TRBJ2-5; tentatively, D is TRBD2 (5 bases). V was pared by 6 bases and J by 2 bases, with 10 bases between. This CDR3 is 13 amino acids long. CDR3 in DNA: TGTGCCAGCAGCCGAGCGGAGCAAGAGACCCAGTACTTC. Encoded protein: CASSRAEQETQYF.

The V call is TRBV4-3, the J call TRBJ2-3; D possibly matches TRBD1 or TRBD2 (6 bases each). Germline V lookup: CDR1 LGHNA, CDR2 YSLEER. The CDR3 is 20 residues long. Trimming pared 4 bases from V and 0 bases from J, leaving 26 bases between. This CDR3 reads CASSPGGGRPSGPSTDTQYF. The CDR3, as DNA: TGCGCCAGCAGCCCCGGAGGGGGGAGACCGAGCGGACCTAGCACAGATACGCAGTATTTT.

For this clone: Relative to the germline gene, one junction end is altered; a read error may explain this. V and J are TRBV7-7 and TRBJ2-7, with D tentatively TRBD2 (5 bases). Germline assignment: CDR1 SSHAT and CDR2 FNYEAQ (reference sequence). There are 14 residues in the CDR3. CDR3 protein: CASSLVPGSSEQYF. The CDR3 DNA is TGTGCTAGCAGCTTAGTACCGGGATCTAGTGAGCAGTACTTC.

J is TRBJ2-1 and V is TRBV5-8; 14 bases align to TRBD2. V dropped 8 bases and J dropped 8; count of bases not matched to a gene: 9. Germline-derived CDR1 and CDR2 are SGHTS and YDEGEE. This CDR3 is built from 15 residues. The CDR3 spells CASRLAGGPMDEQFF. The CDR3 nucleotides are TGTGCCAGTCGACTAGCGGGAGGGCCTATGGATGAGCAGTTCTTC.

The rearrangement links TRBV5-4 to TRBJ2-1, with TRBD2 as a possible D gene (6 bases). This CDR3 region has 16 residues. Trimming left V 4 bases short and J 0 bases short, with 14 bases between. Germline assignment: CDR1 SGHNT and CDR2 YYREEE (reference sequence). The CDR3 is CASSHFLASSYNEQFF. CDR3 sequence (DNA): TGTGCCAGCAGCCACTTCCTAGCGAGCTCCTACAATGAGCAGTTCTTC.

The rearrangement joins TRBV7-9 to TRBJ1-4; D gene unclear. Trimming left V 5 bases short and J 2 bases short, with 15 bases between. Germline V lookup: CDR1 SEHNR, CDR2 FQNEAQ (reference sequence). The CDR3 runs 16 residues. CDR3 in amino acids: CASSRRPVTTNEKLFF. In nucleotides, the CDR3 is TGTGCCAGCAGCCGCCGGCCAGTAACGACTAATGAAAAACTGTTTTTT.

This CDR3 reads CASRVQGSGANVLTF. As DNA, the CDR3 is TGTGCCAGCAGAGTACAGGGCTCTGGGGCCAACGTCCTGACTTTC. The chain combines TRBV11-3 with TRBJ2-6; D is perhaps TRBD1 (6 bases). The germline gives CDR1 SGHNT, CDR2 YENEEA. The CDR3 consists of 15 residues. Trimming removed 6 bases from V and 0 bases from J, with 9 bases in between.

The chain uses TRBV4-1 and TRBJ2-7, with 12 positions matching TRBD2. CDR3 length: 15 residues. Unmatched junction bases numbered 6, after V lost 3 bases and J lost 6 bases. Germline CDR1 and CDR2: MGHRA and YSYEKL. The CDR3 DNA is TGCGCCAGCAGCCATAGGACTAGCGGGATGGGCGAGCAGTACTTC. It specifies CASSHRTSGMGEQYF.